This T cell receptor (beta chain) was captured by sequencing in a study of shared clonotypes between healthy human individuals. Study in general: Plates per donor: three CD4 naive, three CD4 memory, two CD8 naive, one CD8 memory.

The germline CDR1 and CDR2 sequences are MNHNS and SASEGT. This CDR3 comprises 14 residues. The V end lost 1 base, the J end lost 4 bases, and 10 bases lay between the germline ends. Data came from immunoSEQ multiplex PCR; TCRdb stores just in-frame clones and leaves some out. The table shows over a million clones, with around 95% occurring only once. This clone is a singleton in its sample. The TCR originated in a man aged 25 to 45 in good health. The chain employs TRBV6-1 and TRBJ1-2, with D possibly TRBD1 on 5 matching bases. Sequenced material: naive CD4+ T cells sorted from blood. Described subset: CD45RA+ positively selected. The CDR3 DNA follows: TGTGCCAGCAGTGAAGGGCAGGGAGTCTATGGCTACACCTTC. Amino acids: CASSEGQGVYGYTF.